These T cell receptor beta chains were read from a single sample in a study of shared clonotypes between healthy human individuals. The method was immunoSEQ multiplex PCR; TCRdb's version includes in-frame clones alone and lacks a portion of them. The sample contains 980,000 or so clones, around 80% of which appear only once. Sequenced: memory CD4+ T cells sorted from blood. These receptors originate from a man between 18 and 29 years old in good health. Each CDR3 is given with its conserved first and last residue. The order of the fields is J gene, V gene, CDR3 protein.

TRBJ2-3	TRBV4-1	CASSQEPGAKTDTQYF
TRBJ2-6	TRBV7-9	CASRFEGANVLTF
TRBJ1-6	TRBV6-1	CASSELGQGNSPLHF
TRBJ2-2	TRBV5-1	CASSRGGVNTGELFF
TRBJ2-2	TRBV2	CASSIVVGELFF
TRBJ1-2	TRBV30	CAWSVGRQVVGYTF
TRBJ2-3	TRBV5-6	CASSLRQTTDTQYF
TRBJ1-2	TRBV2	CASSPQGWGSGYTF
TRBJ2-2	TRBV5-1	CASSLTAGNTGELFF
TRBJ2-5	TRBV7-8	CASSSDTSGFQETQYF
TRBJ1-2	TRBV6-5	CASSFDRGDGYTF
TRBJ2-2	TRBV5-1	CASSPRVAGIDTGELFF
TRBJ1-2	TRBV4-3	CASSKEDRGQHGYTF
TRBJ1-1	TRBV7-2	CASSPGGTEAFF
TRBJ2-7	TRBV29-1	CSVGGSIYEQYF